The sequence of this TCR beta chain was determined in a study of blood T cell repertoires in COVID-19. The wider study: Researchers got acute and convalescent COVID-19 samples from the United States, Italy and Spain. PBMCs, B-cell-depleted T cells, or T cells were the source of the cDNA or gDNA that made up the material.

Sequencing was performed with immunoSEQ multiplex PCR; in TCRdb, only in-frame clones are kept and a portion is missing. The sample lists about 140,000 clones; approximately 88% were seen once. Trimming removed 6 bases at V and 7 bases at J, with 10 bases between. This CDR3 region has 12 residues. The chain links TRBV12-3 or TRBV12-4 to TRBJ1-5, with D unresolved. The clonotype was recovered from a woman aged 50 to 60 with acute or convalescent COVID-19. The source material was peripheral blood. The CDR3 is CASSRFPQPQHF. The CDR3 region has the DNA TGTGCCAGCAGCCGTTTCCCCCAGCCCCAGCATTTT.